Below, 9 T cell receptor beta chains from the same sample are listed, as sequenced in a study of ipilimumab plus nivolumab after autologous stem cell transplantation. The table came from immunoSEQ multiplex PCR; TCRdb's copy has only in-frame clones and leaves some out. Counted here are roughly 9,700 clones, approximately 80% occurring once; the ten biggest clones make up approximately 7.8%. The sequencing used PBMCs, collected in a trial of ipilimumab plus nivolumab as post-transplant consolidation. The source is a male donor with diffuse large B-cell lymphoma.

V is TRBV6-5 and J is TRBJ1-4; 8 bases match TRBD1. The CDR3 runs 15 residues. Germline V CDR1 and CDR2: MNHEY, SVGAGI. V lost 4 bases and J lost 5; bases outside the gene matches: 6. The CDR3 loop reads CASSSQGAGNEKLFF. The CDR3 nucleotides read TGTGCCAGCAGTTCCCAGGGGGCGGGAAATGAAAAACTGTTTTTT.

This clone was observed once. This chain uses TRBV6-5 with TRBJ1-2; D is unclear. This CDR3 has 13 amino acids. Trimming shortened V by 2 bases and J by 1 base, and 5 bases separated the two germline ends. Germline V gene lookup returns CDR1 MNHEY and CDR2 SVGAGI. The CDR3 bases are TGTGCCAGCAGTTACCATCGTAACTATGGCTACACCTTC. This gives the protein CASSYHRNYGYTF.

This clone was picked up a small number of times. The chain uses TRBV11-2 and TRBJ2-3; no reliable D call. The V end lost 11 bases, the J end lost 3 bases, and 9 bases lay between the germline ends. In germline, CDR1 is SGHAT, CDR2 FQNNGV. The CDR3 spans 11 residues. The DNA of the CDR3 is TGTGCCCCCGAGATTACAGATACGCAGTATTTT. It codes for CAPEITDTQYF.

The chain combines TRBV19 with TRBJ1-5; 7 positions agree with TRBD1. V shed 6 bases and J 4 bases; nucleotides not matched to a gene: 12. The CDR3 length is 16 residues. Germline V gene lookup returns CDR1 LNHDA and CDR2 SQIVND (reference sequence). The CDR3 nucleotides are TGTGCCAGTAGGAGGACAGACAGGGCCAAAAATCAGCCCCAGCATTTT. Amino acids: CASRRTDRAKNQPQHF.

The rearrangement uses TRBV4-1 and TRBJ1-5; 10 bases match TRBD1. Trimming removed 2 bases from V and 5 bases from J; junction bases left unmatched: 3. The CDR3 length is 15 residues. Germline values: CDR1 MGHRA, CDR2 YSYEKL. The CDR3: CASSQTTGGDQPQHF. The DNA of the CDR3 is TGCGCCAGCAGCCAAACGACAGGGGGCGATCAGCCCCAGCATTTT.

DNA of the CDR3: TGTGCCAGCAGCGCACAGGGCTTCGGCAATCAGCCCCAGCATTTT. This translates into CASSAQGFGNQPQHF. The genes are TRBV9 and TRBJ1-5, with D possibly TRBD1 on 6 matching bases. Trimming took off 3 bases at V and 2 bases at J, with 12 bases between the two ends. This CDR3 has 15 residues. Germline V gives CDR1 SGDLS, CDR2 YYNGEE.

The rearrangement uses TRBV27 and TRBJ2-3; no clear D. The V gene's germline CDR1 is MNHEY and CDR2 SMNVEV (reference sequence). V was cut by 4 bases and J by 6 bases, with 14 bases left in between. The CDR3 has 14 residues. This CDR3 is CASSSGQAGDTQYF. CDR3 DNA: TGTGCCAGCAGTTCCGGGCAGGCCGGGGATACGCAGTATTTT.

This rearrangement joins TRBV29-1 to TRBJ2-7; 7 bases align to TRBD1. Germline values: CDR1 SQVTM, CDR2 ANQGSEA. The CDR3 has 12 amino acids. After removal of 7 bases from V and 2 bases from J, the junction contained 5 bases not matched to a gene. The CDR3 bases are TGCAGCGCCCGGACAGGAGCCTACGAGCAGTACTTC. Translated: CSARTGAYEQYF.

The chain links TRBV6-6 to TRBJ2-1; the D gene could be TRBD1 or TRBD2 (5 bases each). The CDR3 consists of 13 residues. V lost 0 bases and J lost 9, with 9 bases in between. In germline, CDR1 is MNHNY, CDR2 SVGAGI (reference sequence). As DNA, the CDR3 is TGTGCCAGCAGTTACTCGGGGGTGGCTGAGCAGTTCTTC. This codes for CASSYSGVAEQFF.